This T cell receptor beta chain stems from a study of OX40 agonist ivuxolimab in advanced cancers. On the study more broadly: Patients took ivuxolimab, an agonistic anti-OX40 (CD134) antibody. Of mixed ages from roughly 23 to 85 and averaging about 60 years, the group was around 78% male. Prior anti-PD-1, anti-PD-L1 or anti-CTLA-4 therapy did not bar entry, and more than 35% had some.

CDR3 length: 13 residues. Trimming stripped 4 bases from V and 7 bases from J, with 11 bases between. Looked up from germline, CDR1 is MNHNY and CDR2 is SVGAGI (reference sequence). Method: immunoSEQ multiplex PCR; TCRdb's copy keeps in-frame clones and lacks some. The table has approximately 63,000 clones, 79% seen once. As to this clone: Its specificity is unknown.

Study findings and constraints: On average, CD8+ T cells had more expanded clones than CD4+.

The V gene is TRBV6-6, the J gene TRBJ2-1; no reliable D call. Here the sequenced sample was CD4+ or CD8+ T cells sorted from blood, taken in a trial of the OX40 agonist ivuxolimab. This clonotype was sampled from an adult with an advanced solid tumor such as melanoma, head and neck, liver or kidney cancer. Written as DNA, the CDR3 is TGTGCCAGCAGTTCGTCGGAGAGGAATGAGCAGTTCTTC. Encoded protein: CASSSSERNEQFF.